This T cell receptor beta chain was sequenced during a study of beta chain features in type 1 diabetes. Study-wide background: In age, gender and cell yields, patients were similar to healthy donors.

Of the isolated RNA, all was reverse transcribed, and so the sequenced material was expressed TCRB transcripts. The read count averaged about 3.3 million across naive, central memory and regulatory T cell samples. TCRdb keeps only in-frame clones here, not all; method: immunoSEQ multiplex PCR. This repertoire shows more than 150,000 clones, about 13% found once; its top ten account for 0.5% to 0.75%. Each donor gave one heparinised blood draw averaging around 120 mL. CD4+ naive, central memory, regulatory and stem cell-like memory cells were sorted via CD45RO/CCR7/CD25/CD127/CD95/CD27. Per the germline V gene, CDR1 is LGHNT and CDR2 is FRNRAP. The CDR3 spans 13 residues. V gave up 11 bases and J gave up 5 bases, with 18 bases separating them.

The chain employs TRBV12-5 and TRBJ2-5, with D perhaps matching TRBD2 (6 bases). This clonotype was sampled from a woman between 18 and 29 years old in good health. The sequenced sample was central memory CD4+ T cells from blood. The CDR3 loop is CACRRGTGETQYF. CDR3 nucleotides: TGTGCTTGTAGACGGGGGACTGGGGAGACCCAGTACTTC.